A single sample is the source of the 16 T cell receptor beta chains below, sequenced in a study of blood T cell repertoires in COVID-19. The table came from immunoSEQ multiplex PCR; TCRdb's copy has only in-frame clones and leaves some out. The sample includes roughly 170,000 clones, less than 90% of them seen just once. Sequences were obtained from peripheral blood. The receptors stem from a man aged 65-85 years with active or convalescent COVID-19.

This chain joins TRBV7-2 and TRBJ2-5; 7 bases are a match to TRBD1. The length of the CDR3 is 17 residues. Trimming cost V 1 base and J 2 bases; bases outside gene matches: 10. Germline CDR1 and CDR2: SGHTA and FQGNSA. The CDR3 coding sequence is TGTGCCAGCAGCTTAGGATACTTGAGACAGGGACAAGAGACCCAGTACTTC. Protein sequence: CASSLGYLRQGQETQYF.

The genes are TRBV11-2 and TRBJ1-5; tentative D call: TRBD1 (5 bases). The CDR3 loop spans 15 amino acids. The V gene's germline CDR1 is SGHAT and CDR2 FQNNGV. Trimming removed 1 base at V and 6 bases at J, with 13 bases between. The CDR3: CASSLGGVRGQPQHF. CDR3 DNA sequence: TGTGCCAGCAGCTTAGGGGGGGTTCGCGGTCAGCCCCAGCATTTT.

The chain employs TRBV6-1 and TRBJ1-4, with 7 bases fitting TRBD1. V lost 4 bases to trimming and J lost 0 bases; unmatched junction nucleotides: 8. CDR1 MNHNS and CDR2 SASEGT come from the germline V gene. This CDR3 region has 17 residues. CDR3 nucleotides: TGTGCCAGCAGTGTGCGACAGGGTTTAACAACTAATGAAAAACTGTTTTTT. Translated: CASSVRQGLTTNEKLFF.

This chain connects TRBV28 to TRBJ2-3; D perhaps matches TRBD1 (6 bases). The germline V gene encodes CDR1 MDHEN and CDR2 SYDVKM. The CDR3 sequence is 15 residues long. Between the trimmed V and J ends, which lost 5 bases and 2 bases, there was a span of 14 bases. CDR3 DNA: TGTGCCAGCAGTGGGTCGCCAGGGGTCACAGATACGCAGTATTTT. It is translated as CASSGSPGVTDTQYF.

This clone was seen only once. The rearrangement joins TRBV11-2 to TRBJ2-5; D is unclear. The CDR3 length is 13 residues. Germline V lookup: CDR1 SGHAT, CDR2 FQNNGV. V was cut by 1 base and J by 2 bases, with 5 bases left in between. CDR3 DNA: TGTGCCAGCAGCTTAGGGCAGCAAGAGACCCAGTACTTC. The encoded protein is CASSLGQQETQYF.

The V gene is TRBV30, the J gene TRBJ1-4; D is unclear. The length of the CDR3 is 16 residues. V lost 1 base, J lost 5 bases, and 17 bases lay in between. Per the germline V gene, CDR1 is GTSNPN and CDR2 is SVGIG (reference sequence). The CDR3 bases are TGTGCCTGGAGTGGTGGCAGGTCGTCTCCCAATGAAAAACTGTTTTTT. Its protein product is CAWSGGRSSPNEKLFF.

V and J are TRBV5-1 and TRBJ1-3, with D unresolved. Trimming stripped 4 bases from V and 0 bases from J, with 14 bases between. This CDR3 is 16 amino acids long. Germline values: CDR1 SGHRS, CDR2 YFSETQ. CDR3 region: CASSVGSLSSGNTIYF. CDR3 DNA: TGCGCCAGCAGCGTCGGGAGCCTTAGCTCTGGAAACACCATATATTTT.

This clone was counted only a few times. The CDR3 coding sequence is TGTGCCAGCAGCGGGTCCGGGACAGCCTCTGGAAACACCATATATTTT. Translation gives CASSGSGTASGNTIYF. V usage is TRBV7-6 and J usage is TRBJ1-3, with 7 bases identical to TRBD1. The CDR3 runs 16 residues. From germline, CDR1 is SGHVS and CDR2 FNYEAQ. V trimming: 5 bases; J trimming: 0 bases; junction bases outside the gene matches: 7.

The chain joins TRBV6-6 to TRBJ1-5; D is possibly TRBD1 (5 bases). The CDR3 has 15 residues. Per the germline V gene, CDR1 is MNHNY and CDR2 is SVGAGI (reference sequence). V lost 6 bases and J 0 bases, leaving 12 bases between the germline ends. In DNA, the CDR3 is TGTGCCAGCAGCTACCAGGGTCTTAGCAATCAGCCCCAGCATTTT. This gives the protein CASSYQGLSNQPQHF.

This clone was observed once. The chain joins TRBV19 to TRBJ1-2; maybe TRBD1 (6 bases). The germline V gene has CDR1 LNHDA and CDR2 SQIVND (reference sequence). The V and J ends lost 2 bases and 0 bases respectively, with 10 bases between them. The CDR3 sequence is 15 residues long. In DNA form, the CDR3 reads TGTGCCAGTAGTATAAGTACAGGGACTAACTATGGCTACACCTTC. Translating it yields CASSISTGTNYGYTF.

The chain uses TRBV5-1 and TRBJ2-2; possible D gene TRBD2, 5 bases. Trimming stripped 2 bases from V and 0 bases from J, with 8 bases between. Germline CDR1 reads SGHRS; CDR2 reads YFSETQ. CDR3 length: 15 residues. CDR3 in amino acids: CASSLGAANTGELFF. The CDR3 DNA is TGCGCCAGCAGCTTAGGAGCGGCGAACACCGGGGAGCTGTTTTTT.

The chain uses TRBV6-5 and TRBJ1-2; D is ambiguous. Germline V gives CDR1 MNHEY, CDR2 SVGAGI. Trimming removed 6 bases at V and 6 bases at J, with 11 bases between. This CDR3 contains 12 residues. CDR3 protein: CASRARRDGYTF. DNA of the CDR3: TGTGCCAGCAGAGCAAGGAGGGATGGCTACACCTTC.

This chain connects TRBV5-4 to TRBJ1-1; 7 bases align to TRBD1. The CDR3 loop spans 13 amino acids. Germline loops: CDR1 SGHNT, CDR2 YYREEE (reference sequence). The V segment lost 4 bases and the J segment 6 bases; nucleotides outside the gene matches: 6. The CDR3 reads CASSRGQVPEAFF. The CDR3 nucleotides are TGTGCCAGCAGCCGCGGACAGGTCCCTGAAGCTTTCTTT.

This chain uses TRBV19 with TRBJ1-2, with 7 bases identical to TRBD1. The V and J ends lost 3 bases and 5 bases, in that order; junction bases with no gene match: 12. Per the germline V gene, CDR1 is LNHDA and CDR2 is SQIVND (reference sequence). The CDR3 loop spans 16 amino acids. CDR3 in DNA: TGTGCCAGTAGTATCCTCCCTGGGACAGAGATATATGGCTACACCTTC. Amino acid sequence: CASSILPGTEIYGYTF.

Only one count was recorded for this clone. V gene TRBV30 combines with J gene TRBJ2-5, with a tentative D call TRBD2 (5 bases). Germline V CDR1 and CDR2: GTSNPN, SVGIG (reference sequence). Trimming left V 0 bases short and J 7 bases short, with 21 bases between. The CDR3 runs 16 residues. The CDR3 DNA follows: TGTGCCTGGAGTGTACGAGGTAGTGGGCTACGGGGGACCCAGTACTTC. Its translation: CAWSVRGSGLRGTQYF.

The gene calls are TRBV10-3 and TRBJ1-1, with D possibly being TRBD1 (6 bases). This CDR3 spans 14 amino acids. Trimming took off 7 bases at V and 2 bases at J, with 14 bases between the two ends. Looked up from germline, CDR1 is ENHRY and CDR2 is SYGVKD. The DNA of the CDR3 is TGTGCCATCAACGCCGACAGGCTAAACACTGAAGCTTTCTTT. Amino acid sequence: CAINADRLNTEAFF.